This T cell receptor (beta chain) was documented in a study of OX40 agonist ivuxolimab in advanced cancers. Across the whole study: A history of anti-PD-1, anti-PD-L1 or anti-CTLA-4 therapy was acceptable, and over 30% had some.

This clone was detected only a few times. This CDR3 has 19 amino acids. Produced via immunoSEQ multiplex PCR; TCRdb's table is partial and in-frame only. In the table there are about 28,000 clones, about 84% of which are singletons. This clonotype was obtained from an adult with an advanced solid tumor such as melanoma, head and neck, liver or kidney cancer. J is TRBJ2-3 and V is TRBV7-5; the table's D call, TRBD2, was not checked against the DNA. TRBV7-5 is flagged as a pseudogene. The specimen was CD4+ or CD8+ T cells sorted from blood, collected in a trial of the OX40 agonist ivuxolimab. The CDR3 spells CARSLEGAGGPISPDTQYF. In DNA form, the CDR3 reads TGTGCCAGAAGCTTAGAAGGGGCGGGAGGGCCAATCTCTCCAGATACGCAGTATTTT.